Presented here are 19 T cell receptor beta chains from one specimen sequenced in a study of regulatory T cells in long-lasting Graves disease. Time point: persistent/refractory GD, antithyroid drugs over 5 years with positive TRAb. RNA from PBMCs was the source of the TCR library. Construction of TCR beta libraries relied on iRepertoire HTBI primers and on Arm-PCR targeting CDR3 regions. From the multiplex PCR reads, TCRdb called clonotypes with MiXCR, one entry per CDR3 protein. The table records more than 350,000 distinct CDR3 sequences, about 21% of them present only once. Sequencing was performed on peripheral blood mononuclear cells (PBMCs), taken when the disease was refractory, from a patient treated with antithyroid drugs. All receptors come from a female donor with Graves disease.

The genes are TRBV19 and TRBJ1-2; no clear D gene. Trimming stripped 3 bases from V and 5 bases from J, with 4 bases between. The CDR3 extends over 11 amino acids. The V gene's germline CDR1 is LNHDA and CDR2 SQIVND (reference sequence). The CDR3 region has the DNA TGTGCCAGTAGTATTGGGTATGGCTACACCTTC. Translation gives CASSIGYGYTF.

With respect to this clonotype: The germline gene is not matched at one end of the junction; a read error may be the cause. CDR3 DNA: TGCGCCAGCAGCTTGGCGCAGGGGAGAAACGTCCCGACTTTC. This translates into CASSLAQGRNVPTF. The rearrangement uses TRBV5-1 and TRBJ2-6; TRBD1 is a possible D gene (6 bases). Germline loops: CDR1 SGHRS, CDR2 YFSETQ. This CDR3 contains 14 residues.

This clonotype showed up many times. The gene calls are TRBV30 and TRBJ2-2; 11 positions match TRBD1. J lost 6 bases, V lost 8 bases, and 8 bases had no gene match. This CDR3 region has 14 residues. Germline V gives CDR1 GTSNPN, CDR2 SVGIG (reference sequence). The chain's CDR3 is CASTGTGGSGELFF. The CDR3 DNA follows: TGTGCCAGTACCGGGACAGGGGGTTCCGGGGAGCTGTTTTTT.

This clonotype was counted a few times. Because it lacks the conserved phenylalanine or tryptophan at the end, this CDR3 is likely a read error. CDR3 DNA sequence: TGTGCCAGCAGTTACTCTCCAGGGTTTGCTTTCCTT. This codes for CASSYSPGFAFL. The rearrangement links TRBV6-2 or TRBV6-3 to TRBJ1-1; D might be TRBD1 (5 bases). V shed 0 bases and J shed 11 bases, with 10 bases lying between them. The germline V gene has CDR1 MNHEY and CDR2 SVGEGT. The CDR3 runs to 12 residues.

This clonotype was counted a few times. The CDR3 DNA reads as TGCGCCAGCAGCCTCCGAGGGGTGCGTGCTAATGAAAAACTGTTTTTT. It translates to CASSLRGVRANEKLFF. The chain has TRBV5-1 and TRBJ1-4; maybe TRBD1 (5 bases). Germline CDR1 SGHRS, CDR2 YFSETQ. V shed 4 bases and J shed 3 bases, with 16 bases lying between them. The CDR3 covers 16 residues.

This clonotype has at least ten counts. V gene TRBV20-1 combines with J gene TRBJ1-2, with a tentative D call TRBD1 (6 bases). V gave up 5 bases and J gave up 4 bases, with 14 bases separating them. The CDR3 has 13 residues. Germline V CDR1 and CDR2: DFQATT, SNEGSKA (reference sequence). The CDR3 loop is CSASTGHSYGYTF. CDR3 in DNA: TGCAGTGCTTCGACAGGACACTCCTATGGCTACACCTTC.

A note on this clonotype: With a much larger clone just one base away, this may be a read error. V gene TRBV24-1 combines with J gene TRBJ1-5, with 8 bases lining up with TRBD1. Germline V gene sequence: CDR1 KGHDR, CDR2 SFDVKD. The CDR3 extends over 16 amino acids. CDR3 sequence (DNA): TGTGCCACCGGTGATACACAGGGGGATAGCAATCAGCCCCAGCATTTT. This translates into CATGDTQGDSNQPQHF.

This clonotype was seen a few times. The chain carries TRBV20-1 and TRBJ1-5; the D gene is possibly TRBD1 (5 bases). The V and J ends lost 6 bases and 4 bases respectively, with 19 bases between them. Germline values: CDR1 DFQATT, CDR2 SNEGSKA (reference sequence). The CDR3 covers 15 residues. The DNA for the CDR3 is TGCAGTGCCTCGCTTCCAGGGAGGGAAAATCAGCCCCAGCATTTT. The encoded protein is CSASLPGRENQPQHF.

This clonotype occurred a few times. The rearrangement uses TRBV7-8 and TRBJ2-6; D remains unclear. The CDR3 loop spans 15 amino acids. V shed 8 bases and J shed 0 bases, with 11 bases lying between them. Germline V gene data show CDR1 as SGHVS and CDR2 as FQNEAQ. The CDR3 is CASRTRASGANVLTF. CDR3 nucleotide sequence: TGTGCCAGCCGGACCCGAGCCTCTGGGGCCAACGTCCTGACTTTC.

To note about this clonotype: A much more abundant neighbour one base away suggests this may be a read error. The chain carries TRBV20-1 and TRBJ1-6; unclear D gene. Germline V gene sequence: CDR1 DFQATT, CDR2 SNEGSKA (reference sequence). The CDR3 has 13 residues. The CDR3 loop reads CSVPQSYNPPLHF. CDR3 nucleotides: TGCAGTGTACCACAGAGCTATAATCCACCCCTCCACTTT.

This clonotype was counted many times. The J gene is TRBJ1-2, the V gene TRBV6-1; TRBD1 matches at 12 bases. Germline values: CDR1 MNHNS, CDR2 SASEGT. With 1 base clipped from V and 4 bases from J, the junction kept 7 bases outside the gene matches. This CDR3 has 17 residues. The CDR3 coding sequence is TGTGCCAGCAGTGAAGGTTATGGGGACAGGGGGCTCTATGGCTACACCTTC. It translates to CASSEGYGDRGLYGYTF.

In this sample, this clonotype turned up many times. The V call is TRBV12-3 or TRBV12-4, the J call TRBJ1-2, with TRBD1 matching over 11 bases. The CDR3 contains 16 residues. V was clipped by 6 bases and J by 8 bases; unmatched bases: 14. Here the CDR3 DNA reads TGTGCCAGCAGCCCGGACTCCGGGACAGGGGGTAGCGGCTACACCTTC. The encoded protein is CASSPDSGTGGSGYTF.

This chain joins TRBV7-2 and TRBJ1-5; D gene uncertain. The germline V gene encodes CDR1 SGHTA and CDR2 FQGNSA. Trimming removed 1 base at V and 0 bases at J, with 10 bases between. The CDR3 covers 16 residues. CDR3 loop: CASSLDASLSNQPQHF. The CDR3 bases are TGTGCCAGCAGCTTAGACGCCAGTCTTAGCAATCAGCCCCAGCATTTT.

Only a few counts were recorded for this clonotype. The chain links TRBV2 to TRBJ1-1, with TRBD1 matching 10 bases. Germline assignment: CDR1 SNHLY and CDR2 FYNNEI. The junction had 3 bases not matched to a gene; V was cut back by 4 bases and J by 4 bases. This CDR3 spans 14 amino acids. In DNA, the CDR3 is TGTGCCAGCAGTGTGACAGGGGGCGGCACTGAAGCTTTCTTT. Encoded protein: CASSVTGGGTEAFF.

This chain joins TRBV19 and TRBJ2-2; 7 bases fit TRBD1. In germline, CDR1 is LNHDA, CDR2 SQIVND (reference sequence). The CDR3 length is 15 residues. The V and J ends lost 5 bases and 1 base, in that order; junction bases with no gene match: 4. CDR3 residues: CASSDRQGNTGELFF. CDR3 coding DNA: TGTGCCAGTAGTGACCGACAGGGGAACACCGGGGAGCTGTTTTTT. The full variable domain, rest sourced from reference TRBV19 and TRBJ2-2, is DGGITQSPKYLFRKEGQNVTLSCEQNLNHDAMYWYRQDPGQGLRLIYYSQIVNDFQKGDIAEGYSVSREKKESFPLTVTSAQKNPTAFYLCASSDRQGNTGELFFGEGSRLTVL.

This clonotype came up many times. The chain uses TRBV19 and TRBJ2-2; 9 positions match TRBD1. This CDR3 has 15 amino acids. The J segment lost 4 bases and the V segment lost 6 bases, leaving 6 bases of the junction unmatched. CDR1 LNHDA and CDR2 SQIVND come from the germline V gene (reference sequence). This CDR3 is CASRPGTGFTGELFF. In DNA, the CDR3 is TGTGCCAGTAGGCCGGGGACAGGGTTCACCGGGGAGCTGTTTTTT.

The sample holds a few counts of this clonotype. The genes are TRBV6-1 and TRBJ2-2; the match to TRBD2 covers 7 bases. Germline lookup yields CDR1 MNHNS and CDR2 SASEGT. Trimming took 6 bases from V and 6 from J; bases not matched to a gene: 10. This CDR3 region has 15 residues. The CDR3 sequence is CASRITRLAAGELFF. The CDR3 DNA is TGTGCCAGCAGGATTACCCGACTAGCCGCCGGGGAGCTGTTTTTT.

The chain carries TRBV12-3 or TRBV12-4 and TRBJ2-2; 13 bases are shared with TRBD2. The CDR3 contains 17 residues. The ends lost 6 bases at V and 5 bases at J; junction bases unmatched: 9. CDR3 protein: CASRSGLAGEVTGELFF. The CDR3 DNA follows: TGTGCCAGCAGATCCGGACTAGCGGGAGAGGTGACCGGGGAGCTGTTTTTT.

This rearrangement joins TRBV9 to TRBJ1-2, with D tentatively TRBD1 (5 bases). This CDR3 region has 13 residues. Germline V gene data show CDR1 as SGDLS and CDR2 as YYNGEE. Trimming stripped 3 bases from V and 2 bases from J, with 8 bases between. The CDR3 reads CASSATANYGYTF. The CDR3 bases are TGTGCCAGCAGCGCGACAGCAAACTATGGCTACACCTTC.